The T cell receptor beta chain described here comes from a study of T cell repertoires in cytomegalovirus infection. For the study at large: Peptides in the study included HLA-C-restricted and HLA-B-restricted CMV epitopes.

Concerning this clonotype: Its antigen is not identified.

TCRdb re-called the reads with MiXCR, one entry per CDR3 protein. The sample lists roughly 730,000 distinct CDR3 sequences; roughly 33% were seen once. The source material was cultured PBMCs, sampled from culture after CMV antigen stimulation. The origin of this receptor is a human donor in good health (CMV status not recorded). Some clones in this sample may be carry-over from other donors' samples.

CDR3 loop: CASAYQETQYF. The CDR3 DNA reads as TGTGCCAGCGCCTACCAAGAGACCCAGTACTTC. This chain uses TRBV12-3 or TRBV12-4 with TRBJ2-5, with D unclear. V dropped 8 bases and J dropped 0 bases, with 4 bases sitting between them. The CDR3 has 11 amino acids.